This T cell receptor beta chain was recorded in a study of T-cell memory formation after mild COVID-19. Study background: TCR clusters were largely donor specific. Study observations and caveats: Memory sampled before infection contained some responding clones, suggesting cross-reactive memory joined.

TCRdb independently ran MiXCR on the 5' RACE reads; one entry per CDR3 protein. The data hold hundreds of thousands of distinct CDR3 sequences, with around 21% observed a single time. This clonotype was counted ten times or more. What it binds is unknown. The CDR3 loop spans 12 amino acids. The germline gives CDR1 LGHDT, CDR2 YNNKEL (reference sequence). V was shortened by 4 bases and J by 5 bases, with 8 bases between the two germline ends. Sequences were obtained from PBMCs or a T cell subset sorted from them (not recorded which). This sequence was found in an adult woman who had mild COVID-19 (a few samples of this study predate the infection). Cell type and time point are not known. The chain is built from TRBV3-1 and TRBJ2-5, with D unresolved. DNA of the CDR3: TGTGCCAGCAGCCTCCGACCGGAGACCCAGTACTTC. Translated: CASSLRPETQYF.